This is a list of T cell receptor beta chains from one sample in a study of graft-versus-host responses after intestinal transplantation. Their antigens remain unidentified. Sequencing used immunoSEQ multiplex PCR; TCRdb keeps in-frame clones, though not all of them. The sample lists approximately 130,000 clones, approximately 90% occurring once. This specimen was unstimulated CD4+ T cells sorted from spleen or lymph node cells, taken before intestinal transplant. The receptors here all came from a human donor who received an intestinal transplant. Both conserved end residues are part of each CDR3. The order of the fields is clone size, V gene, J gene, D gene, CDR3 protein, CDR3 DNA. The D gene is left open where the match is weak. Part of the rows lack a size; the others show once, few, many or a class for expanded clones.

NA	TRBV11-1	TRBJ2-5	NA	CASSPNLGLQETQYF	TGTGCCAGCAGTCCTAACCTTGGACTTCAAGAGACCCAGTACTTC
once	TRBV20-1	TRBJ1-2	NA	CSAPLEDGYTF	TGCAGTGCTCCCCTGGAGGATGGCTACACCTTC
NA	TRBV5-6	TRBJ1-1	TRBD1	CASSLASTGGSTEAFF	TGTGCCAGCAGCCTGGCGTCGACAGGGGGGAGCACTGAAGCTTTCTTT
NA	TRBV7-8	TRBJ1-3	TRBD1	CASSSDRVSGNTIYF	TGTGCCAGCAGCTCCGACAGGGTCAGTGGAAACACCATATATTTT
NA	TRBV30	TRBJ1-2	TRBD1	CACQRPGQVYGYTF	TGTGCCTGCCAGAGACCGGGACAGGTCTATGGCTACACCTTC
NA	TRBV9	TRBJ1-5	NA	CAVELRQEGKISNQPQHF	TGTGCCGTCGAGTTAAGACAGGAAGGAAAGATTAGCAATCAGCCCCAGCATTTT
NA	TRBV7-6	TRBJ2-1	TRBD2	CASSFSERGSSYNEQFF	TGTGCCAGCAGCTTCTCAGAGCGGGGTAGCTCCTACAATGAGCAGTTCTTC
NA	TRBV11-2	TRBJ2-1	NA	CASSLVFSEYNEQFF	TGTGCCAGCAGCTTAGTTTTCTCAGAGTACAATGAGCAGTTCTTC
once	TRBV27	TRBJ2-5	TRBD2	CASSPRRRLAGGTETQYF	TGTGCCAGCAGTCCCCGCCGCCGGTTAGCGGGGGGGACGGAGACCCAGTACTTC
NA	TRBV5-6	TRBJ2-3	TRBD1	CASRMGGGQGSTDTQYF	TGTGCCAGCAGGATGGGGGGGGGACAGGGCAGCACAGATACGCAGTATTTT
NA	TRBV5-1	TRBJ2-2	NA	CASSLDVGLVGELFF	TGCGCCAGCAGCTTGGATGTAGGTTTGGTCGGGGAGCTGTTTTTT
NA	TRBV29-1	TRBJ1-2	NA	CSVDSPGWSYGYTF	TGCAGCGTTGACTCCCCTGGATGGAGCTATGGCTACACCTTC
NA	TRBV10-3	TRBJ2-3	NA	CAISEYVSSTDTQYF	TGTGCCATCAGTGAGTACGTATCTAGCACAGATACGCAGTATTTT
NA	TRBV11-3	TRBJ2-5	TRBD2	CASSVSGGDETQYF	TGTGCCAGCAGCGTTAGCGGGGGGGACGAGACCCAGTACTTC
NA	TRBV18	TRBJ2-1	TRBD1	CASSPPSRGRLGEQFF	TGTGCCAGCTCACCACCGAGCAGGGGGCGCTTAGGTGAGCAGTTCTTC
NA	TRBV9	TRBJ2-1	TRBD2	CANSASSGGSGEQFF	TGTGCCAACAGCGCCTCTAGCGGGGGATCGGGGGAGCAGTTCTTC
NA	TRBV5-4	TRBJ1-2	NA	CASSLDGGYGYTF	TGTGCCAGCAGCTTGGATGGGGGCTATGGCTACACCTTC
few	TRBV19	TRBJ1-2	NA	CASSIRTGGGYTF	TGTGCCAGTAGTATAAGAACAGGAGGGGGTTACACCTTC
NA	TRBV27	TRBJ2-5	NA	CASSLMAAKETQYF	TGTGCCAGCAGTTTAATGGCAGCTAAAGAGACCCAGTACTTC
NA	TRBV18	TRBJ2-7	TRBD1	CASSPPRIETGGSYEQYF	TGTGCCAGCTCACCACCGAGGATCGAAACAGGGGGATCCTACGAGCAGTACTTC
NA	TRBV7-9	TRBJ1-5	NA	CASSLSISNQPQHF	TGTGCCAGCAGCTTATCCATTAGCAATCAGCCCCAGCATTTT
NA	TRBV5-4	TRBJ1-6	NA	CASSSQGSPLHF	TGTGCCAGCAGCTCCCAGGGTTCACCCCTCCACTTT
once	TRBV19	TRBJ2-2	TRBD1	CASSMGRQGVNTGELFF	TGTGCCAGTAGTATGGGAAGGCAGGGGGTGAACACCGGGGAGCTGTTTTTT
NA	TRBV7-9	TRBJ2-7	NA	CAMSGPSSYEQYF	TGTGCCATGTCAGGGCCGAGCTCCTACGAGCAGTACTTC
once	TRBV19	TRBJ1-2	NA	CASSWRTEFYGYTF	TGTGCCAGTAGTTGGCGGACCGAATTTTATGGCTACACCTTC
NA	TRBV7-2	TRBJ1-4	NA	CASSSPGQKLFF	TGTGCCAGCAGCTCACCGGGACAAAAACTGTTTTTT
NA	TRBV6-1	TRBJ1-2	NA	CASSESGGLGYTF	TGTGCCAGCAGTGAATCGGGAGGGCTTGGCTACACCTTC
NA	TRBV25-1	TRBJ1-5	NA	CASSAPVGHSNQPQHF	TGTGCCAGCAGTGCCCCCGTGGGGCATAGCAATCAGCCCCAGCATTTT
NA	TRBV9	TRBJ2-3	NA	CASSGTTDTQYF	TGTGCCAGCAGCGGAACAACGGATACGCAGTATTTT
NA	TRBV2	TRBJ1-3	NA	CASSGEGYTIYF	TGTGCCAGCAGTGGGGAGGGGTATACCATATATTTT
NA	TRBV5-1	TRBJ1-5	NA	CASSLEGIQPQHF	TGCGCCAGCAGCTTGGAGGGGATTCAGCCCCAGCATTTT
NA	TRBV5-4	TRBJ2-3	TRBD2	CASSFPSGGGTDTQYF	TGTGCCAGCAGCTTTCCTAGCGGGGGGGGCACAGATACGCAGTATTTT
NA	TRBV2	TRBJ2-1	NA	CATVNRPGSYNEQFF	TGTGCCACCGTAAACAGGCCAGGGTCCTACAATGAGCAGTTCTTC
NA	TRBV28	TRBJ1-2	NA	CASSFLGHGYTF	TGTGCCAGCAGTTTTCTGGGGCATGGCTACACCTTC
few	TRBV11-2	TRBJ2-5	NA	CASSYSRSGRPTGETQYF	TGTGCCAGCAGCTACAGCAGGTCTGGCAGGCCTACAGGAGAGACCCAGTACTTC
once	TRBV4-1	TRBJ1-2	TRBD1	CASSQENRGNYGYTF	TGCGCCAGCAGCCAAGAAAACAGGGGGAACTATGGCTACACCTTC
NA	TRBV11-3	TRBJ2-3	NA	CASSPVGTDTQYF	TGTGCCAGCAGCCCCGTCGGCACAGATACGCAGTATTTT
NA	TRBV4-1	TRBJ1-6	NA	CASSQVGRAGSPLHF	TGCGCCAGCAGCCAAGTTGGCAGGGCAGGATCACCCCTCCACTTT
NA	TRBV18	TRBJ1-5	NA	CASSPLGHSNQPQHF	TGTGCCAGCTCACCATTGGGACATAGCAATCAGCCCCAGCATTTT
NA	TRBV7-2	TRBJ2-2	TRBD2	CASSLVPGGASELFF	TGTGCCAGCAGCTTAGTTCCCGGGGGGGCTAGTGAGCTGTTTTTT
NA	TRBV6-5	TRBJ2-7	NA	CASSYSRGYEQYF	TGTGCCAGCAGTTACTCAAGGGGCTACGAGCAGTACTTC
NA	TRBV4-1	TRBJ1-5	NA	CASSHEGGGQPQHF	TGCGCCAGCAGCCACGAGGGAGGGGGGCAGCCCCAGCATTTT
NA	TRBV11-3	TRBJ1-1	NA	CASSTGTEAFF	TGTGCCAGCAGCACCGGTACTGAAGCTTTCTTT